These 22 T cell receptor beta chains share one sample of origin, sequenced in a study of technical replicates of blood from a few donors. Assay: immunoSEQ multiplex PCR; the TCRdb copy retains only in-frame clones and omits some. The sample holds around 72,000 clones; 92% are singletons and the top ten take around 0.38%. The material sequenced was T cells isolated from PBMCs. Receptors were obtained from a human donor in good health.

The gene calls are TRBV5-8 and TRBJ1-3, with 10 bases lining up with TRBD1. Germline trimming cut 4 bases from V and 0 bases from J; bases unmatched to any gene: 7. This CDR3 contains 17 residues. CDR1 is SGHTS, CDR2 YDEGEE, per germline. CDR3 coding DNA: TGTGCCAGCAGCCTTGGACAGGGGGAGTTCTCTGGAAACACCATATATTTT. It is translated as CASSLGQGEFSGNTIYF.

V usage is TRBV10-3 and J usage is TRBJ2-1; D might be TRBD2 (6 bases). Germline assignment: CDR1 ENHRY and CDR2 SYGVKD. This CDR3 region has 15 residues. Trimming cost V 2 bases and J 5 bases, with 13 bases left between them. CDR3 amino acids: CAISEAETRNNEQFF. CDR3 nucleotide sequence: TGTGCCATCAGTGAGGCGGAGACTAGGAACAATGAGCAGTTCTTC.

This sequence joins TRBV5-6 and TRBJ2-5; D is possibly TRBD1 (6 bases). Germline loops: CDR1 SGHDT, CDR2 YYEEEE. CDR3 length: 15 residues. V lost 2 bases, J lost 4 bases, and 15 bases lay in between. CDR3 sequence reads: CASSFLLQGGETQYF. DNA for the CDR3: TGTGCCAGCAGCTTTTTATTACAAGGGGGAGAGACCCAGTACTTC.

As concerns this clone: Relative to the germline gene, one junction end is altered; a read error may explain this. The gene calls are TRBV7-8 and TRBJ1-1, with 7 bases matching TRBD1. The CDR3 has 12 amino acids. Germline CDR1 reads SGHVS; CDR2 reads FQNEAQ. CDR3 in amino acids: CASSLALEGQIF. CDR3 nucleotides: TGTGCCAGCAGCTTAGCCCTCGAGGGACAGATCTTC.

CDR3 residues: CASSLASGRTGELFF. CDR3 DNA sequence: TGTGCCAGCTCCCTTGCTAGCGGGAGGACCGGGGAGCTGTTTTTT. The V and J genes are TRBV18 and TRBJ2-2; 11 nucleotides line up with TRBD2. The germline V gene has CDR1 KGHSH and CDR2 LQKENI. V lost 6 bases and J lost 5; bases outside the gene matches: 5. This CDR3 spans 15 amino acids.

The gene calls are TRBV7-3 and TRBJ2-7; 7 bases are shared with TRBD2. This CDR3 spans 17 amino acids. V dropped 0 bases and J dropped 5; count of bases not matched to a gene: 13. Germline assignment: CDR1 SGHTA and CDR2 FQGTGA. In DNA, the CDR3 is TGTGCCAGCAGCTTAACCGAGGGGTCAGCGGGGCGAGACGAGCAGTACTTC. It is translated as CASSLTEGSAGRDEQYF.

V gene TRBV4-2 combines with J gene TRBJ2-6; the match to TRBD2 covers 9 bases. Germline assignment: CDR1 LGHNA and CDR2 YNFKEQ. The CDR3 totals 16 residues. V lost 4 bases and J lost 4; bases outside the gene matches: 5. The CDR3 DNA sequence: TGTGCCAGCAGCCGACTAGCGGCTGGGGGGGCCAACGTCCTGACTTTC. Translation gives CASSRLAAGGANVLTF.

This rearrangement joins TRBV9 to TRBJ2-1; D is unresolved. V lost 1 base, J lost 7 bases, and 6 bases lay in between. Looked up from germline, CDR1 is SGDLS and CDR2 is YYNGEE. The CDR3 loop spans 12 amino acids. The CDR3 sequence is CASSVSGNEQFF. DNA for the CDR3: TGTGCCAGCAGCGTATCCGGGAATGAGCAGTTCTTC.

Here the CDR3 DNA reads TGTGCCAGCAGCTCTCCAGGGGGAGTCTACTCTGGAAACACCATATATTTT. It codes for CASSSPGGVYSGNTIYF. V and J are TRBV7-6 and TRBJ1-3, with 7 positions matching TRBD1. From germline, CDR1 is SGHVS and CDR2 FNYEAQ. V shed 4 bases and J 0 bases; nucleotides not matched to a gene: 9. CDR3 length: 17 residues.

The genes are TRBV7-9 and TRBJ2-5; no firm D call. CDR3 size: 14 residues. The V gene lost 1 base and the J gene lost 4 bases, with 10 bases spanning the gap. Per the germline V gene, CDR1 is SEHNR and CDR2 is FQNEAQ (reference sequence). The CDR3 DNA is TGTGCCAGCAGCTTAGGCCTATCGGGAGAGACCCAGTACTTC. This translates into CASSLGLSGETQYF.

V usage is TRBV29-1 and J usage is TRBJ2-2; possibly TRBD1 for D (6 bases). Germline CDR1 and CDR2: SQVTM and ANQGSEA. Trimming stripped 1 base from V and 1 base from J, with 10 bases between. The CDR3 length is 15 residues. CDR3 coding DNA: TGCAGCGTTGAAGCGGACAGTTTGAACACCGGGGAGCTGTTTTTT. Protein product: CSVEADSLNTGELFF.

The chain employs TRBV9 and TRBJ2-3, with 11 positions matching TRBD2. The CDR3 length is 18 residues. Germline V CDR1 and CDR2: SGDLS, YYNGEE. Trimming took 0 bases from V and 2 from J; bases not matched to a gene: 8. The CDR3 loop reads CASSVVGRGLAATDTQYF. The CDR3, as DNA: TGTGCCAGCAGCGTAGTAGGGAGGGGACTAGCGGCCACAGATACGCAGTATTTT.

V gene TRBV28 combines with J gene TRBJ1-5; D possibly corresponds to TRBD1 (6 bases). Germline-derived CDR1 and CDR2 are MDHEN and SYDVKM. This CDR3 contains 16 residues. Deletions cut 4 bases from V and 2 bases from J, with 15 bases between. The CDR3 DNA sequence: TGTGCCAGCAGTTCCATAGCAGGGGCTCGCAATCAGCCCCAGCATTTT. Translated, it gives CASSSIAGARNQPQHF. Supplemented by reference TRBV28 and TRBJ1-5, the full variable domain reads DVKVTQSSRYLVKRTGEKVFLECVQDMDHENMFWYRQDPGLGLRLIYFSYDVKMKEKGDIPEGYSVSREKKERFSLILESASTNQTSMYLCASSSIAGARNQPQHFGDGTRLSIL.

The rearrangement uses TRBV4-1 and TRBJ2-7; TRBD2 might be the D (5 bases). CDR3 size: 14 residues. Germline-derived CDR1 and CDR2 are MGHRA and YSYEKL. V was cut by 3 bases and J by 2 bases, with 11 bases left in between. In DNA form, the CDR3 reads TGCGCCAGCAGCCAGGCCAGCGGTACCTACGAGCAGTACTTC. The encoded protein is CASSQASGTYEQYF.

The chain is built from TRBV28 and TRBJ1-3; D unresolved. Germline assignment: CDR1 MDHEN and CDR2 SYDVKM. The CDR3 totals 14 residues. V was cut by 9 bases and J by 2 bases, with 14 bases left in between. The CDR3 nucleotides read TGTGCCAGTTCTCTTGGAGTTACTGGAAACACCATATATTTT. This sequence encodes CASSLGVTGNTIYF. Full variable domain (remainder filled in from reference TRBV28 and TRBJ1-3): DVKVTQSSRYLVKRTGEKVFLECVQDMDHENMFWYRQDPGLGLRLIYFSYDVKMKEKGDIPEGYSVSREKKERFSLILESASTNQTSMYLCASSLGVTGNTIYFGEGSWLTVV.

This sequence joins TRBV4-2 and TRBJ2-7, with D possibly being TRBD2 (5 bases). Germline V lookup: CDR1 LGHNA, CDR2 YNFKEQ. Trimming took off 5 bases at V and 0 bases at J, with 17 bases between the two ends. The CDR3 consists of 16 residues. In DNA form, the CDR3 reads TGTGCCAGCAGCGAAAGGGCGGGTGATGACTCCTACGAGCAGTACTTC. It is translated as CASSERAGDDSYEQYF.

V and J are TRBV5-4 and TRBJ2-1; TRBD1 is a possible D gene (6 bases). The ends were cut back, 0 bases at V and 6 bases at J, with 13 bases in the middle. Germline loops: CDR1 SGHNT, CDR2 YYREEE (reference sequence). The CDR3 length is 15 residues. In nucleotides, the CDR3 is TGTGCCAGCAGCTTGGGGCAGGGGTGGGTCAATGAGCAGTTCTTC. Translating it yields CASSLGQGWVNEQFF.

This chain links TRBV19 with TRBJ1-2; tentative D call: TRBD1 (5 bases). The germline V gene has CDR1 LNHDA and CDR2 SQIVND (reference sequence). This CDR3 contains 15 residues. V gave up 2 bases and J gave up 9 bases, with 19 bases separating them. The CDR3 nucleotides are TGTGCCAGTAGTATACCTAAGACCAGGGCTATGAGCTACACCTTC. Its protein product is CASSIPKTRAMSYTF. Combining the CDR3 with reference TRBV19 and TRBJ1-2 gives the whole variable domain DGGITQSPKYLFRKEGQNVTLSCEQNLNHDAMYWYRQDPGQGLRLIYYSQIVNDFQKGDIAEGYSVSREKKESFPLTVTSAQKNPTAFYLCASSIPKTRAMSYTFGSGTRLTVV.

Here the CDR3 reads CSVELAGLLDEQFF. The CDR3, as DNA: TGCAGCGTTGAACTGGCGGGACTTTTGGATGAGCAGTTCTTC. This chain uses TRBV29-1 with TRBJ2-1; tentatively, D is TRBD2 (6 bases). Germline CDR1 and CDR2: SQVTM and ANQGSEA. Trimming removed 2 bases at V and 8 bases at J, with 16 bases between. The CDR3 length is 14 residues.

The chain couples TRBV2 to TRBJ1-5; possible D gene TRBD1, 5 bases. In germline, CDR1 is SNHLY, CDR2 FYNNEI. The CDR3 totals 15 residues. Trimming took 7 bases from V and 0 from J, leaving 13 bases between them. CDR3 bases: TGTGCCAGCAAAAGGGACTTTGATAGCAATCAGCCCCAGCATTTT. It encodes CASKRDFDSNQPQHF.

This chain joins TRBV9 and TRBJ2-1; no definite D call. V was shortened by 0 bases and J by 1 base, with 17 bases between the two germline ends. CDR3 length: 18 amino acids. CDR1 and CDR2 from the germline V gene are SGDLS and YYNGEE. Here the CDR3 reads CASSVGLIRTLSYNEQFF. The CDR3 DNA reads TGTGCCAGCAGCGTAGGGCTCATCCGCACCCTTTCCTACAATGAGCAGTTCTTC.

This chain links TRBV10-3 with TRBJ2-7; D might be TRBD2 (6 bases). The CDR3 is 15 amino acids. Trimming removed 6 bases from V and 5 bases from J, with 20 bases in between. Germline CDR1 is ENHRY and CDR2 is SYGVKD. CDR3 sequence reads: CAIRPRELGRNEQYF. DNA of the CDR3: TGTGCCATCAGGCCCCGGGAGTTAGGAAGGAACGAGCAGTACTTC.